What follows are 23 T cell receptor beta chains derived from one specimen sequenced in a study of response to subunit inactivated influenza vaccine. From the RT-PCR reads, TCRdb called clonotypes with MiXCR, one entry per CDR3 protein. Counted here are 500,000 to 750,000 distinct CDR3 sequences, 12% to 15% occurring once; the ten biggest clones make up 11%. The input for sequencing was PBMCs from blood, taken 11 to 12 days after vaccination. These receptor sequences come from a man between 50 and 59 years old who received an inactivated influenza vaccine.

This clonotype appeared a few times. This chain joins TRBV6-2 or TRBV6-3 and TRBJ2-2, with D maybe TRBD2 (6 bases). CDR1 and CDR2 (germline): MNHEY, SVGEGT. Trimming stripped 2 bases from V and 0 bases from J, with 22 bases between. The CDR3 covers 20 residues. The CDR3 nucleotides read TGTGCCAGCAGTTACCCCATTTTTGTGGGAGGCGACCCGAACACCGGGGAGCTGTTTTTT. Translation gives CASSYPIFVGGDPNTGELFF.

The chain uses TRBV6-2 or TRBV6-3 and TRBJ1-5; 7 bases align to TRBD1. Per the germline V gene, CDR1 is MNHEY and CDR2 is SVGEGT. CDR3 length: 16 residues. Unmatched junction bases numbered 8, after V lost 6 bases and J lost 0 bases. The CDR3 DNA is TGTGCCAGCAGGACTGACAGGGTAAATAGCAATCAGCCCCAGCATTTT. The encoded protein is CASRTDRVNSNQPQHF.

The chain uses TRBV10-3 and TRBJ1-1; D not resolved. The germline gives CDR1 ENHRY, CDR2 SYGVKD. Trimming pared 0 bases from V and 1 base from J, leaving 6 bases between. This CDR3 has 14 amino acids. CDR3 residues: CAISESRGNTEAFF. The CDR3 DNA reads as TGTGCCATCAGTGAGTCTCGGGGGAACACTGAAGCTTTCTTT.

This clonotype was picked up a small number of times. V gene TRBV7-9 combines with J gene TRBJ2-7; D not certain. Trimming removed 3 bases at V and 7 bases at J, with 13 bases between. The CDR3 runs 13 residues. CDR1 is SEHNR and CDR2 is FQNEAQ in the germline V gene (reference sequence). For the CDR3, the DNA is TGTGCCAGCAGCTTCGGGCCCCCGGCGGAGCAGTACTTC. It yields the protein CASSFGPPAEQYF.

About this clonotype itself: It is likely a read error, because the conserved phenylalanine at the end of the CDR3 is missing. V is TRBV29-1 and J is TRBJ2-1, with TRBD2 matching over 14 bases. The germline V gene encodes CDR1 SQVTM and CDR2 ANQGSEA. Trimming cost V 5 bases and J 6 bases; bases outside gene matches: 6. The CDR3 is made up of 15 amino acids. The CDR3 is CSVSGTSGSFNEQFL. CDR3 nucleotide sequence: TGCAGCGTTTCCGGGACTAGCGGGAGCTTCAATGAGCAGTTCCTC.

This clonotype showed up just a few times. The chain is built from TRBV6-1 and TRBJ2-7, with no clear D. Germline lookup yields CDR1 MNHNS and CDR2 SASEGT. CDR3 length equals 14 residues. Trimming pared 4 bases from V and 2 bases from J, leaving 12 bases between. In DNA form, the CDR3 reads TGTGCCAGCAGTGCGCAGAGTCCACCCTACGAGCAGTACTTC. Translation: CASSAQSPPYEQYF.

This clonotype was observed a handful of times. V is TRBV20-1 and J is TRBJ2-7; 11 bases line up with TRBD1. Germline V CDR1 and CDR2: DFQATT, SNEGSKA (reference sequence). The CDR3 spans 15 residues. CDR3 sequence (DNA): TGCAGCGCCGACGGGGGGACAGGGGGACCCTACGAGCAGTACTTC. This sequence encodes CSADGGTGGPYEQYF.

V and J are TRBV12-3 or TRBV12-4 and TRBJ2-1; D is unresolved. The CDR3 length is 13 residues. V lost 2 bases and J lost 10, with 12 bases in between. The CDR3 here is CASSLSYSREQFF. DNA for the CDR3: TGTGCCAGCAGTTTATCTTACTCGCGGGAGCAGTTCTTC.

This clonotype was counted ten times or more. The V gene is TRBV15, the J gene TRBJ2-7, with TRBD1 identical over 7 bases. V lost 1 base, J lost 5 bases, and 8 bases stayed unmatched. The CDR3 loop spans 15 amino acids. In germline, CDR1 is LNHNV, CDR2 YYDKDF (reference sequence). The CDR3 DNA reads as TGTGCCACCAGCAGAGGAAAAACAGGGGTGGACGAGCAGTACTTC. Protein sequence: CATSRGKTGVDEQYF.

The V call is TRBV11-2, the J call TRBJ2-1, with a possible D match to TRBD1 (6 bases). The germline gives CDR1 SGHAT, CDR2 FQNNGV. The germline V and J ends were trimmed by 6 bases and 4 bases, with 19 bases remaining between them. The CDR3 totals 16 residues. DNA of the CDR3: TGTGCCAGCAGGTCAATTCCGGGACACCTATACAATGAGCAGTTCTTC. Its translation is CASRSIPGHLYNEQFF.

This chain links TRBV29-1 with TRBJ1-2; D is undetermined. The CDR3 runs 14 residues. CDR1 is SQVTM, CDR2 ANQGSEA, per germline. V dropped 0 bases and J dropped 5 bases, with 13 bases sitting between them. The CDR3 DNA reads as TGCAGCGTTGAAGATCACGACACACGATATGGCTACACCTTC. It yields the protein CSVEDHDTRYGYTF.

Only a few counts were recorded for this clonotype. The chain recombines TRBV6-2 or TRBV6-3 with TRBJ2-4; the D is unclear. This CDR3 comprises 14 residues. Germline V gene lookup returns CDR1 MNHEY and CDR2 SVGEGT. Here the CDR3 DNA reads TGTGCGGTGCGACCTGACCAAGCCAAAAACATTCAGTACTTC. It yields the protein CAVRPDQAKNIQYF.

The chain combines TRBV6-1 with TRBJ1-1; 8 positions agree with TRBD1. The CDR3 covers 17 residues. Looked up from germline, CDR1 is MNHNS and CDR2 is SASEGT. Losses at the gene ends were 6 bases for V and 0 bases for J; bases not matched to a gene: 12. The CDR3 is CASSRSGTGLMNTEAFF. The DNA for the CDR3 is TGTGCCAGCAGCCGATCCGGGACAGGACTCATGAACACTGAAGCTTTCTTT.

This clonotype was found a few times. This rearrangement joins TRBV20-1 to TRBJ2-1; TRBD2 aligns across 14 bases. CDR3 length: 15 residues. The germline gives CDR1 DFQATT, CDR2 SNEGSKA (reference sequence). V shed 5 bases and J 5 bases; nucleotides not matched to a gene: 5. The CDR3 DNA reads as TGCAGTGCTGCCGGGACTAGCGGGGGCCACAATGAGCAGTTCTTC. As protein: CSAAGTSGGHNEQFF.

The chain combines TRBV11-3 with TRBJ2-1, with D uncertain. This CDR3 comprises 13 residues. From germline, CDR1 is SGHNT and CDR2 YENEEA. Trimming shortened V by 3 bases and J by 10 bases, and 13 bases separated the two germline ends. The CDR3 nucleotides are TGTGCCAGCAGCTTTGAACGGTTCACAGAGCAGTTCTTC. Protein sequence: CASSFERFTEQFF. Supplemented by reference TRBV11-3 and TRBJ2-1, the full variable domain reads EAGVVQSPRYKIIEKKQPVAFWCNPISGHNTLYWYLQNLGQGPELLIRYENEEAVDDSQLPKDRFSAERLKGVDSTLKIQPAELGDSAVYLCASSFERFTEQFFGPGTRLTVL.

In this sample, this clonotype turned up a few times. The genes are TRBV12-3 or TRBV12-4 and TRBJ2-2; weak D call: TRBD1 (5 bases). There are 13 residues in the CDR3. V gave up 5 bases and J gave up 6 bases, with 10 bases separating them. CDR3 region: CASSLSRAGELFF. The CDR3 DNA reads TGTGCCAGCAGTCTATCCAGGGCCGGGGAGCTGTTTTTT.

This clonotype was observed a few times. The chain is built from TRBV12-3 or TRBV12-4 and TRBJ2-1, with D possibly TRBD1 on 5 matching bases. There are 16 residues in the CDR3. Trimming removed 3 bases at V and 5 bases at J, with 17 bases between. The CDR3 is CASSFLPGIGDNEQFF. The CDR3, as DNA: TGTGCCAGCAGTTTTCTCCCGGGTATAGGGGACAATGAGCAGTTCTTC.

This clonotype was picked up many times. This chain joins TRBV6-2 or TRBV6-3 and TRBJ2-1; D remains ambiguous. This CDR3 has 16 amino acids. The germline gives CDR1 MNHEY, CDR2 SVGEGT. V gave up 8 bases and J gave up 0 bases, with 17 bases separating them. Here the CDR3 DNA reads TGTGCCAGCTCCGAGTCCGCAGCACGCTCCTACAATGAGCAGTTCTTC. This encodes CASSESAARSYNEQFF.

V gene TRBV7-2 combines with J gene TRBJ2-1; TRBD2 matches 9 bases. This CDR3 has 14 amino acids. J gave up 8 bases and V 2 bases, and 4 bases lay outside the gene matches. Germline-derived CDR1 and CDR2 are SGHTA and FQGNSA. CDR3 protein: CASSLPGLAYEQFF. The DNA of the CDR3 is TGTGCCAGCAGCTTACCGGGACTAGCATATGAGCAGTTCTTC.

The rearrangement uses TRBV20-1 and TRBJ1-4; weak D call: TRBD1 (5 bases). With 3 bases removed from V and 13 bases from J, the gap between germline ends came to 12 bases. Germline assignment: CDR1 DFQATT and CDR2 SNEGSKA (reference sequence). The CDR3 consists of 11 residues. The CDR3 here is CSASVGEALFF. The CDR3 DNA sequence: TGCAGTGCTAGTGTGGGGGAGGCACTGTTTTTT.

This clonotype was counted a few times. This CDR3 reads CASSPIAGGPRDTQYF. The CDR3 nucleotides are TGCGCCAGCAGCCCGATTGCGGGAGGGCCCCGAGATACGCAGTATTTT. V gene TRBV4-3 combines with J gene TRBJ2-3, with 9 positions matching TRBD2. Per germline, CDR1 LGHNA and CDR2 YSLEER. The ends lost 4 bases at V and 5 bases at J; junction bases unmatched: 10. The CDR3 contains 16 residues.

This clonotype was seen a few times. V and J are TRBV6-5 and TRBJ2-7; 9 bases line up with TRBD2. The CDR3 consists of 17 residues. CDR1 and CDR2 (germline): MNHEY, SVGAGI. V lost 2 bases to trimming and J lost 6 bases; unmatched junction nucleotides: 14. In DNA form, the CDR3 reads TGTGCCAGCAGTTACCATTGGCGGGGGGGCTCCCTCGGCGAGCAGTACTTC. Its protein is CASSYHWRGGSLGEQYF.

The chain has TRBV28 and TRBJ2-2; no firm D call. The germline V gene encodes CDR1 MDHEN and CDR2 SYDVKM. V gave up 3 bases and J gave up 2 bases, with 13 bases separating them. The CDR3 runs to 16 residues. The CDR3 loop is CASSFLTWYNTGELFF. The CDR3 DNA sequence: TGTGCCAGCAGTTTCCTAACCTGGTACAACACCGGGGAGCTGTTTTTT.